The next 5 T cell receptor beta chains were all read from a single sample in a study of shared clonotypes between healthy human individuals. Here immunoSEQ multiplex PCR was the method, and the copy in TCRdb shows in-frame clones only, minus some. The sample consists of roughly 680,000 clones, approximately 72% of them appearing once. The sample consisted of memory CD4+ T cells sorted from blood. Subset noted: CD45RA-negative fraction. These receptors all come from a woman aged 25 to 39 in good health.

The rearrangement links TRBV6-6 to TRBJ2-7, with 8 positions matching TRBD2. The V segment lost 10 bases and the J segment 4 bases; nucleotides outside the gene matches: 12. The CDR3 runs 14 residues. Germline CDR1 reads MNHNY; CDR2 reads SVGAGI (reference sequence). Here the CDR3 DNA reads TGTGCCACATCCCTAGCGGGCAGAGATTACGAGCAGTACTTC. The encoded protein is CATSLAGRDYEQYF.

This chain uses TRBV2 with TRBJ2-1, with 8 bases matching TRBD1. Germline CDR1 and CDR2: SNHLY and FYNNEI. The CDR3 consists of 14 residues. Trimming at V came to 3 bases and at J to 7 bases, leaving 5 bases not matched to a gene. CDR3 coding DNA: TGTGCCAGCAGTGAGGACAGGGTGGGAAATGAGCAGTTCTTC. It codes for CASSEDRVGNEQFF.

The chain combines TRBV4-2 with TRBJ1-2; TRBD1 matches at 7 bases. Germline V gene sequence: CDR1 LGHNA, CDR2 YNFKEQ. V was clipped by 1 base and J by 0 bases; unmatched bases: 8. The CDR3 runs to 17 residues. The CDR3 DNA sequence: TGTGCCAGCAGCCAAGTAATTGGGACAGCGTCTAACTATGGCTACACCTTC. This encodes CASSQVIGTASNYGYTF.

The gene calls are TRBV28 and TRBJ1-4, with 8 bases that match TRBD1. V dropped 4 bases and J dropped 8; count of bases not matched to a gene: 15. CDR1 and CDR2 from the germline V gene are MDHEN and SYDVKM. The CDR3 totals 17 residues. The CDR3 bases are TGTGCCAGCAGTTCAGGGCTTAGGACAGGGAAGGGAGAAAAACTGTTTTTT. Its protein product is CASSSGLRTGKGEKLFF.

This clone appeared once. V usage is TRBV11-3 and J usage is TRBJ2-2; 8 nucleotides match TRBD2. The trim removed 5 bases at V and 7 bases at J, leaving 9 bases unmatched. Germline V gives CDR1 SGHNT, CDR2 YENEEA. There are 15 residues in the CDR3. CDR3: CASSPGGGPGGELFF. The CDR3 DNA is TGTGCCAGCAGCCCCGGGGGGGGCCCAGGCGGGGAGCTGTTTTTT.